Presented here are 9 T cell receptor beta chains from one specimen sequenced in a study of control samples from healthy donors and cancer patients. The method was immunoSEQ multiplex PCR; TCRdb's version includes in-frame clones alone and lacks a portion of them. The top ten clones hold around 9% of a sample with approximately 120,000 clones, 80% to 90% of them seen once. The sample comprised blood. These receptors all stem from a man between 35 and 55 years old in good health.

For this clone: Other DNA sequences within the sample encode an identical CDR3. V and J are TRBV11-3 and TRBJ2-3; 8 nucleotides match TRBD2. Germline V gives CDR1 SGHNT, CDR2 YENEEA. CDR3 length: 14 amino acids. V dropped 1 base and J dropped 6; count of bases not matched to a gene: 3. CDR3 sequence reads: CASSLVGGADTQYF. The DNA for the CDR3 is TGTGCCAGCAGCTTAGTCGGGGGGGCCGATACGCAGTATTTT.

The CDR3 DNA is TGCGCCAGCAGCTTGGATCTTGAAAAACTGTTTTTT. This sequence encodes CASSLDLEKLFF. The chain joins TRBV5-1 to TRBJ1-4; D uncertain. Trimming took off 0 bases at V and 7 bases at J, with 4 bases between the two ends. The CDR3 contains 12 residues. The germline CDR1 and CDR2 sequences are SGHRS and YFSETQ. Using reference TRBV5-1 and TRBJ1-4 for the parts outside the CDR3, the full variable domain is KAGVTQTPRYLIKTRGQQVTLSCSPISGHRSVSWYQQTPGQGLQFLFEYFSETQRNKGNFPGRFSGRQFSNSRSEMNVSTLELGDSALYLCASSLDLEKLFFGSGTQLSVL.

This clone occurred a few times. V gene TRBV7-9 combines with J gene TRBJ2-5; TRBD1 is a possible D gene (6 bases). This CDR3 has 14 amino acids. Trimming pared 5 bases from V and 4 bases from J, leaving 14 bases between. CDR1 and CDR2 from the germline V gene are SEHNR and FQNEAQ (reference sequence). The CDR3 loop reads CASSLSTGGETQYF. DNA for the CDR3: TGTGCCAGCAGCCTCTCGACAGGAGGAGAGACCCAGTACTTC. Filled out from reference TRBV7-9 and TRBJ2-5, the complete variable domain reads DTGVSQNPRHKITKRGQNVTFRCDPISEHNRLYWYRQTLGQGPEFLTYFQNEAQLEKSRLLSDRFSAERPKGSFSTLEIQRTEQGDSAMYLCASSLSTGGETQYFGPGTRLLVL.

The chain links TRBV6-2 or TRBV6-3 to TRBJ2-5; unclear D gene. Per germline, CDR1 MNHEY and CDR2 SVGEGT. V dropped 1 base and J dropped 5 bases, with 2 bases sitting between them. The CDR3 runs to 11 residues. This CDR3 is CASSYYETQYF. Here the CDR3 DNA reads TGTGCCAGCAGTTACTATGAGACCCAGTACTTC.

This clone was seen just once. This rearrangement joins TRBV13 to TRBJ2-1, with TRBD2 matching 11 bases. Per germline, CDR1 PRHDT and CDR2 FYEKMQ (reference sequence). The junction had 10 bases not matched to a gene; V was cut back by 5 bases and J by 10 bases. The CDR3 has 15 residues. CDR3 residues: CASSPTVAGGPEQFF. Written as DNA, the CDR3 is TGTGCCAGCAGCCCCACGGTAGCGGGGGGGCCGGAGCAGTTCTTC.

The chain carries TRBV7-9 and TRBJ2-5; 8 positions match TRBD1. The CDR3 totals 15 residues. Germline CDR1 reads SEHNR; CDR2 reads FQNEAQ (reference sequence). Unmatched junction bases numbered 1, after V lost 1 base and J lost 0 bases. The CDR3 DNA follows: TGTGCCAGCAGCTTAGGGACAGGGTACCAAGAGACCCAGTACTTC. Encoded protein: CASSLGTGYQETQYF.

The chain joins TRBV2 to TRBJ1-5; 8 nucleotides agree with TRBD1. The junction had 6 bases not matched to a gene; V was cut back by 5 bases and J by 15 bases. Germline assignment: CDR1 SNHLY and CDR2 FYNNEI. CDR3 length: 11 residues. The CDR3 DNA follows: TGTGCCAGCAGTTCGGACAGGGCGAGGCATTTT. Translation gives CASSSDRARHF.

J is TRBJ2-7 and V is TRBV12-3 or TRBV12-4, with D maybe TRBD1 (5 bases). The CDR3 covers 12 residues. Trimming left V 6 bases short and J 6 bases short, with 12 bases between. The CDR3 bases are TGTGCCAGCAGAGACAGACAGTCCGAGCAGTACTTC. Its protein product is CASRDRQSEQYF.

The rearrangement joins TRBV6-2 or TRBV6-3 to TRBJ1-1; no firm D call. This CDR3 is 15 amino acids long. Germline assignment: CDR1 MNHEY and CDR2 SVGEGT. V lost 6 bases and J 0 bases, leaving 14 bases between the germline ends. As DNA, the CDR3 is TGTGCCAGCAGCCCCCGGTTCACCTTGAACACTGAAGCTTTCTTT. Translated: CASSPRFTLNTEAFF.